This T cell receptor (beta chain) appears in the sequencing data of a study of CD8+ T cells in alopecia areata. Sequencing relied on a cDNA template that was reverse transcribed from extracted RNA. Assay used: immunoSEQ multiplex PCR; TCRdb lists only in-frame clones, some missing. The sample includes around 60,000 clones, approximately 44% of them seen just once. The study, taken as a whole, reports: Scalp samples also contribute reads from the resident alphabeta T cells found in normal skin. Given one nonresponder, whether baseline CD8+ expansion relates to response remains uncertain.

Treatment specified: oral pan-JAK inhibitor, 5-10 mg twice daily. Both peripheral blood and punch biopsies of lesional scalp skin were obtained from patients who had alopecia areata. Trimming took 3 bases from V and 0 from J, leaving 7 bases between them. Germline V lookup: CDR1 SGDLS, CDR2 YYNGEE. The CDR3 is made up of 14 amino acids. The table lists this clone with a count of one. The antigen is undetermined. The receptor was derived from a human donor with alopecia areata. The J gene is TRBJ2-1, the V gene TRBV9, with D tentatively TRBD2 (5 bases). Source: CD8+ T cells sorted from blood, taken at approximately week 36, from a patient treated with tofacitinib. The CDR3 DNA reads TGTGCCAGCAGCGGGAGGACCTCCTACAATGAGCAGTTCTTC. Translated: CASSGRTSYNEQFF. Drawing the rest from reference TRBV9 and TRBJ2-1, the complete variable domain is DSGVTQTPKHLITATGQRVTLRCSPRSGDLSVYWYQQSLDQGLQFLIQYYNGEERAKGNILERFSAQQFPDLHSELNLSSLELGDSALYFCASSGRTSYNEQFFGPGTRLTVL.